This section outlines one TCR beta chain sequence together with its context. Antigen specificity is unknown. These data are taken from a study of OX40 agonist ivuxolimab in advanced cancers. Study observations and caveats: The mean number of expanded clones was higher in CD8+ T cells than in CD4+.

The CDR3 is 15 amino acids. The germline gives CDR1 LNHDA, CDR2 SQIVND (reference sequence). V was pared by 3 bases and J by 4 bases, with 13 bases between. The table came from immunoSEQ multiplex PCR; TCRdb's copy has only in-frame clones and leaves some out. The repertoire holds around 15,000 clones, 80% to 95% seen once, with less than 9% in the top ten. This rearrangement joins TRBV19 to TRBJ1-5, with D unclear. This receptor was obtained from an adult with an advanced solid tumor such as melanoma, head and neck, liver or kidney cancer. The source was CD4+ or CD8+ T cells sorted from blood, collected in a trial of the OX40 agonist ivuxolimab. The CDR3 bases are TGTGCCAGTAGTATTGGGCCTGCCGCTAATCAGCCCCAGCATTTT. Protein: CASSIGPAANQPQHF.